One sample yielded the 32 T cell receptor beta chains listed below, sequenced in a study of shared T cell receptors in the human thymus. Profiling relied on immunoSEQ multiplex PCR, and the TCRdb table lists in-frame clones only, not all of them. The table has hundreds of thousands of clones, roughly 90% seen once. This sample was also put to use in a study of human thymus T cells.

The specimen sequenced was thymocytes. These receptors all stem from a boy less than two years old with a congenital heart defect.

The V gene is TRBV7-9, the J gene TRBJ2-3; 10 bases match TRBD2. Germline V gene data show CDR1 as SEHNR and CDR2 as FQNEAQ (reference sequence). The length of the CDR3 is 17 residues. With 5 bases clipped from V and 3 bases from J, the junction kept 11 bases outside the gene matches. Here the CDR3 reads CASSTRLAGVRTDTQYF. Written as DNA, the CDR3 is TGTGCCAGCAGCACCCGCCTAGCGGGAGTGAGGACAGATACGCAGTATTTT.

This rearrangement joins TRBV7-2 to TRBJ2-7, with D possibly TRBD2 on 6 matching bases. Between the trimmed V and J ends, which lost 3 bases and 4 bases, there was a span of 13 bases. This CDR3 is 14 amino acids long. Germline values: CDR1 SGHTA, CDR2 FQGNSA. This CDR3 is CASSFAGSGYEQYF. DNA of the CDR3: TGTGCCAGCAGCTTCGCCGGGAGTGGTTACGAGCAGTACTTC.

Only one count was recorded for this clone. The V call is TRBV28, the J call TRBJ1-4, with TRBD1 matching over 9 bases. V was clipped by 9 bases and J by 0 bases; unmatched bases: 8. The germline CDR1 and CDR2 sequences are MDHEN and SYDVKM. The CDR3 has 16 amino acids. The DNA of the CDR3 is TGTGCCAGTCTGAAGGACAGGGGATCAACTAATGAAAAACTGTTTTTT. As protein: CASLKDRGSTNEKLFF.

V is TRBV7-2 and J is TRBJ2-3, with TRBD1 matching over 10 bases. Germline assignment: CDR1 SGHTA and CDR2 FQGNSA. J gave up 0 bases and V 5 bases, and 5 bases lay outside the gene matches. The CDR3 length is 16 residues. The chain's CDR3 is CASSLRDRGSTDTQYF. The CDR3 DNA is TGTGCCAGCAGCCTCCGGGACAGGGGAAGCACAGATACGCAGTATTTT.

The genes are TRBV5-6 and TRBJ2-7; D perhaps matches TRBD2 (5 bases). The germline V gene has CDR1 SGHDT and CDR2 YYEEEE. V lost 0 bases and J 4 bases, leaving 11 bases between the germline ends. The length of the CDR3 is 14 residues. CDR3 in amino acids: CASSLASRRYEQYF. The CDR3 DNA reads TGTGCCAGCAGCTTGGCCAGCAGGAGGTACGAGCAGTACTTC.

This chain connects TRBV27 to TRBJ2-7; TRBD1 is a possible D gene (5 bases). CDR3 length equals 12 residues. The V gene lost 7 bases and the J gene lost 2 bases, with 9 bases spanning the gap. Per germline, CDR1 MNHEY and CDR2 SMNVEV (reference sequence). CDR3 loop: CASTQGTYEQYF. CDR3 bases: TGTGCCAGCACCCAGGGAACCTACGAGCAGTACTTC.

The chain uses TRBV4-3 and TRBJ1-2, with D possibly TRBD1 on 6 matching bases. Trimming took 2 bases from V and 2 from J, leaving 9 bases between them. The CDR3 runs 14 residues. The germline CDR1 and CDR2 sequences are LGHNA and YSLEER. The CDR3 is CASSQHRANYGYTF. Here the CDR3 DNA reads TGCGCCAGCAGCCAACACAGGGCGAACTATGGCTACACCTTC.

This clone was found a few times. The CDR3 DNA reads TGCAGCGTTGAAGTCGGCACTAGCGGTCCCAATGAGCAGTTCTTC. As protein: CSVEVGTSGPNEQFF. V usage is TRBV29-1 and J usage is TRBJ2-1; 8 bases are a match to TRBD2. The CDR3 runs to 15 residues. Germline trimming cut 1 base from V and 6 bases from J; bases unmatched to any gene: 8. Germline V lookup: CDR1 SQVTM, CDR2 ANQGSEA.

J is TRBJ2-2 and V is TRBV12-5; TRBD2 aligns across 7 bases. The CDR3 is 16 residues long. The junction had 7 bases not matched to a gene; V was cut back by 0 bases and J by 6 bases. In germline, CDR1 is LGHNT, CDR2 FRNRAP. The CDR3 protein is CASGLVTGRDAGELFF. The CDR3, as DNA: TGTGCTAGTGGTTTGGTAACGGGGAGGGATGCCGGGGAGCTGTTTTTT.

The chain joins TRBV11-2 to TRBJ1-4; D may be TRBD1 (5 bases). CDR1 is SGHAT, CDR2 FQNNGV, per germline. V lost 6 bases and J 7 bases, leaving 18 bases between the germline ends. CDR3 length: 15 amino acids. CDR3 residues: CASREGCTKTEKLFF. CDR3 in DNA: TGTGCCAGCAGGGAGGGGTGTACTAAAACTGAAAAACTGTTTTTT.

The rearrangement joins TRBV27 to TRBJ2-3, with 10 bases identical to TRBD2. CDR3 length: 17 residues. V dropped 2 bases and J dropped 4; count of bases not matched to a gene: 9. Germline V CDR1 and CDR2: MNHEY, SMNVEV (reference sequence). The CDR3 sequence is CASSLRASGGLADTQYF. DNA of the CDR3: TGTGCCAGCAGTTTAAGGGCTAGCGGGGGATTGGCAGATACGCAGTATTTT.

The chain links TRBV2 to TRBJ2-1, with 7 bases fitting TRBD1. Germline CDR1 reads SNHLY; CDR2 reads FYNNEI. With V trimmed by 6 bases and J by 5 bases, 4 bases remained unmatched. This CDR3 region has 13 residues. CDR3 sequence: CASSSTGNNEQFF. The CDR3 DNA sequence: TGTGCCAGCAGCTCGACAGGGAACAATGAGCAGTTCTTC.

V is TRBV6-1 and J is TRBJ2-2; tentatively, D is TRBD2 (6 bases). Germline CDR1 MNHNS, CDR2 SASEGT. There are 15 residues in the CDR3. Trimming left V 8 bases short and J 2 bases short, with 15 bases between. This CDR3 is CASRSAGSNTGELFF. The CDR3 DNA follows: TGTGCCAGCCGCTCGGCGGGGTCCAACACCGGGGAGCTGTTTTTT.

In DNA form, the CDR3 reads TGTGCCAGCTCACCCTACTCCTACGAGCAGTACTTC. This encodes CASSPYSYEQYF. The chain joins TRBV18 to TRBJ2-7; D call uncertain. Germline V gives CDR1 KGHSH, CDR2 LQKENI. The CDR3 covers 12 residues. Deletions cut 3 bases from V and 0 bases from J, with 3 bases between.

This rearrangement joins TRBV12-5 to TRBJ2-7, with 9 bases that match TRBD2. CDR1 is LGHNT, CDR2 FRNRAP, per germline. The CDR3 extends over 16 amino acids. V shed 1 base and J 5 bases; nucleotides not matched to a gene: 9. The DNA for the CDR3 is TGTGCTAGTGGTTTGGAGGCTAGCGGGAAAATGGACGAGCAGTACTTC. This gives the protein CASGLEASGKMDEQYF.

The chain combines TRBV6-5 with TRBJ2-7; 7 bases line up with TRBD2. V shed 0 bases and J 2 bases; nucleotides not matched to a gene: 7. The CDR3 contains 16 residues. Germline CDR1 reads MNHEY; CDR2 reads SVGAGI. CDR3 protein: CASSYSEAGVPYEQYF. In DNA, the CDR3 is TGTGCCAGCAGTTACTCGGAGGCGGGGGTGCCCTACGAGCAGTACTTC.

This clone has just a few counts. The CDR3 DNA is TGCAGCGTTGAAATCCGGACAGTCGGGTCCTACGAGCAGTACTTC. It codes for CSVEIRTVGSYEQYF. The chain combines TRBV29-1 with TRBJ2-7, with D maybe TRBD1 (6 bases). Germline values: CDR1 SQVTM, CDR2 ANQGSEA. The CDR3 covers 15 residues. Trimming removed 2 bases at V and 1 base at J, with 15 bases between.

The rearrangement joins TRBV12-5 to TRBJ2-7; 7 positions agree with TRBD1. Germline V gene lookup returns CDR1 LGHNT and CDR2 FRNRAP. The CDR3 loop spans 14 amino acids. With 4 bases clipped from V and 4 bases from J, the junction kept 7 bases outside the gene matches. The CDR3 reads CASGWAGTAYEQYF. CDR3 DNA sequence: TGTGCTAGTGGTTGGGCCGGGACAGCGTACGAGCAGTACTTC.

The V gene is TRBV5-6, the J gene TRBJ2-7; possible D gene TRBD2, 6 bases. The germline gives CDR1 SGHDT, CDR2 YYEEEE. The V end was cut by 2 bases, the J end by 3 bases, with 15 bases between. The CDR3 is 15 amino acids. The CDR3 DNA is TGTGCCAGCAGCTTATCACTGGTGGGGGGCTACGAGCAGTACTTC. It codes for CASSLSLVGGYEQYF.

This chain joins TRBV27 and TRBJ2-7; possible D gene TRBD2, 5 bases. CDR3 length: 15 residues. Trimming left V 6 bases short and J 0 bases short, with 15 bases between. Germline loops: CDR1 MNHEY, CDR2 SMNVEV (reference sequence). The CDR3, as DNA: TGTGCCAGCAGCCACCCGGGTACTAGCTCCTACGAGCAGTACTTC. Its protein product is CASSHPGTSSYEQYF.

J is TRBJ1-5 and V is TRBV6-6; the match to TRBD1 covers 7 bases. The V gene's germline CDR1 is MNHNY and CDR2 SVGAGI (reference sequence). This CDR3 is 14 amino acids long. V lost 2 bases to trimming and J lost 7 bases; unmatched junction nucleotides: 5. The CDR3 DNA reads TGTGCCAGCAGTTACCCAGGGGGAATCCAGCCCCAGCATTTT. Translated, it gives CASSYPGGIQPQHF.

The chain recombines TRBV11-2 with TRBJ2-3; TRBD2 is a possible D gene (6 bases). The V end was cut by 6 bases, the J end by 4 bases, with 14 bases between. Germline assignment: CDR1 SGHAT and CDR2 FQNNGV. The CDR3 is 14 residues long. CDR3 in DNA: TGTGCCAGCAGGATTCCGGAGGGGTCAGATACGCAGTATTTT. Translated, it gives CASRIPEGSDTQYF.

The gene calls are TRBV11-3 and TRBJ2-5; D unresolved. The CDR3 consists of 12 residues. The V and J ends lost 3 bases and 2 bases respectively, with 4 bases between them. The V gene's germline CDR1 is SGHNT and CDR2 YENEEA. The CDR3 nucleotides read TGTGCCAGCAGCTTTAGTCAAGAGACCCAGTACTTC. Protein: CASSFSQETQYF. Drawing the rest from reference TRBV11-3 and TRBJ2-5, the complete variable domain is EAGVVQSPRYKIIEKKQPVAFWCNPISGHNTLYWYLQNLGQGPELLIRYENEEAVDDSQLPKDRFSAERLKGVDSTLKIQPAELGDSAVYLCASSFSQETQYFGPGTRLLVL.

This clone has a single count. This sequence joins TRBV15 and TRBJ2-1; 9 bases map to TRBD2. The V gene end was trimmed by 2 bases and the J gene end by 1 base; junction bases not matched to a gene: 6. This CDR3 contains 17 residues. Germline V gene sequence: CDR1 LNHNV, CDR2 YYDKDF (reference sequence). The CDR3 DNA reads TGTGCCACCAGCAGATCCGGGCTAGCGGGATCCTACAATGAGCAGTTCTTC. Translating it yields CATSRSGLAGSYNEQFF.

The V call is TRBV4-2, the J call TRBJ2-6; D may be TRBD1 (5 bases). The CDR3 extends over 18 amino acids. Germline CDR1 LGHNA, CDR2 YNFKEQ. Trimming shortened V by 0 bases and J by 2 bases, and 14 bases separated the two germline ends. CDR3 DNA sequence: TGTGCCAGCAGCCAAGATGCGACAGAAGCTCCTGGGGCCAACGTCCTGACTTTC. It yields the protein CASSQDATEAPGANVLTF.

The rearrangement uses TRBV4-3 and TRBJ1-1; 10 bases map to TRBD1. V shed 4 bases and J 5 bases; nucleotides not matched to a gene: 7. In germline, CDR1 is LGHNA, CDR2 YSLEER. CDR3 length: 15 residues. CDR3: CASSPDRGRRTEAFF. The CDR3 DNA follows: TGCGCCAGCAGCCCTGACAGGGGGCGGAGGACTGAAGCTTTCTTT.

The CDR3 reads CASSLGTGSKSYEQYF. For the CDR3, the DNA is TGTGCCAGCTCACTAGGGACAGGGTCAAAATCCTACGAGCAGTACTTC. V and J are TRBV18 and TRBJ2-7, with 9 bases matching TRBD1. Unmatched junction bases numbered 8, after V lost 4 bases and J lost 1 base. Germline loops: CDR1 KGHSH, CDR2 LQKENI. This CDR3 has 16 residues. Full variable domain (remainder filled in from reference TRBV18 and TRBJ2-7): NAGVMQNPRHLVRRRGQEARLRCSPMKGHSHVYWYRQLPEEGLKFMVYLQKENIIDESGMPKERFSAEFPKEGPSILRIQQVVRGDSAAYFCASSLGTGSKSYEQYFGPGTRLTVT.

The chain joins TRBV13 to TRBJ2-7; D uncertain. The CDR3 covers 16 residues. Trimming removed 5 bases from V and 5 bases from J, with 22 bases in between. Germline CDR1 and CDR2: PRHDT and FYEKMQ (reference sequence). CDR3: CASSIDPHEFFDEQYF. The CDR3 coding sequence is TGTGCCAGCAGCATAGACCCTCACGAGTTTTTTGACGAGCAGTACTTC.

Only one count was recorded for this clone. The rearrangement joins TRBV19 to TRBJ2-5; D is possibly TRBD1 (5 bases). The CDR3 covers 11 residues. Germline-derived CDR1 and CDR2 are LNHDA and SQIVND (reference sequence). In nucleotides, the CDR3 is TGTGCGGCAGGGAACCAAGAGACCCAGTACTTC. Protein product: CAAGNQETQYF.

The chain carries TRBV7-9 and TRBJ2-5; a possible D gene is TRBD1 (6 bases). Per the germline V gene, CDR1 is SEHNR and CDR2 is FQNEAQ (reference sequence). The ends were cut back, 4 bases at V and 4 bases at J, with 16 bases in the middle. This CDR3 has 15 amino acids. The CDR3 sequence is CASSYVSQGLETQYF. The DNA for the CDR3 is TGTGCCAGCAGCTACGTCTCACAGGGTCTAGAGACCCAGTACTTC.

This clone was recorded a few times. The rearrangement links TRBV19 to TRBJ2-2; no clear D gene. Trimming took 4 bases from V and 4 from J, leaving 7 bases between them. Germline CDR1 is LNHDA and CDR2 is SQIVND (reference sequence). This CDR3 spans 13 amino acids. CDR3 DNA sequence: TGTGCCAGTAGTAGACCAGGCACCGGGGAGCTGTTTTTT. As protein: CASSRPGTGELFF.

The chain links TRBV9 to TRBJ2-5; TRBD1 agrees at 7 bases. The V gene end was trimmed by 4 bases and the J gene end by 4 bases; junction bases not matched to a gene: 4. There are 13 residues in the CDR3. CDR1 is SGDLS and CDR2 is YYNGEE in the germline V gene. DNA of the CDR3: TGTGCCAGCAGCTTCCGGGACAGAGAGACCCAGTACTTC. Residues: CASSFRDRETQYF.